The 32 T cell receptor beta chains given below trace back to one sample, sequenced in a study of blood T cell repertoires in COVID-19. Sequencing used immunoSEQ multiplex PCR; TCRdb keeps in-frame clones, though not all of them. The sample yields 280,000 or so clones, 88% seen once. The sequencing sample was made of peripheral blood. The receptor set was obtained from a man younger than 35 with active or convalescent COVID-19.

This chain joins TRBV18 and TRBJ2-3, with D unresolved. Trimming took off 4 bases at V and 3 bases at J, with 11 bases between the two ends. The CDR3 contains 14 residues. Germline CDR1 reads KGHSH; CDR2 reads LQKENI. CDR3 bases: TGTGCCAGCTCACTTTCGTCCGGGACAGATACGCAGTATTTT. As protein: CASSLSSGTDTQYF.

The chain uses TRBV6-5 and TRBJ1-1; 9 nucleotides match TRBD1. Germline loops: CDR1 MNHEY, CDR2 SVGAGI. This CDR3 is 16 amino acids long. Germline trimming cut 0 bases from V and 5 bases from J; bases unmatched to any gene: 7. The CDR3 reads CASSYSIGTGRTEAFF. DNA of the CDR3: TGTGCCAGCAGTTACTCGATCGGGACAGGGAGGACTGAAGCTTTCTTT.

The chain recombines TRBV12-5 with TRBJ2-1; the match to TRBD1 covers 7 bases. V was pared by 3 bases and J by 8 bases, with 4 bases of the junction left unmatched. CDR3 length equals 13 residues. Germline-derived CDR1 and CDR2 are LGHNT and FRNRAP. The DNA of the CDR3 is TGTGCTAGTGGTTTCTTAGGGGGCGATGAGCAGTTCTTC. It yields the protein CASGFLGGDEQFF.

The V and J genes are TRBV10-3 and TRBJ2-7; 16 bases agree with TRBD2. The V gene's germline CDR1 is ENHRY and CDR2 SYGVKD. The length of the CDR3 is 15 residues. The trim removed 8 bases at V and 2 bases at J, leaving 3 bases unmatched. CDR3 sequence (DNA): TGTGCCATCGGGACTAGCGGGGGGGCGACCTACGAGCAGTACTTC. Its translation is CAIGTSGGATYEQYF.

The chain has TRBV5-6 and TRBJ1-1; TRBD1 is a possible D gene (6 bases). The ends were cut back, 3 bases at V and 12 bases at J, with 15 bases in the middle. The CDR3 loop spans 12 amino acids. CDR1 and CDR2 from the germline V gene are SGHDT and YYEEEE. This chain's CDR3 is CASSSGGPPPFF. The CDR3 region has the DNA TGTGCCAGCAGCTCGGGGGGGCCCCCCCCTTTCTTT.

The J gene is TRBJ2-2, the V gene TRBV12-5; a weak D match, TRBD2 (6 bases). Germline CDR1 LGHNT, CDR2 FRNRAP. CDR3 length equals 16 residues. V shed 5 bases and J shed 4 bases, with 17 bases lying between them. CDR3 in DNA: TGTGCTAGTGGTCCGCCCACCGGGACTGTCACCGGGGAGCTGTTTTTT. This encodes CASGPPTGTVTGELFF.

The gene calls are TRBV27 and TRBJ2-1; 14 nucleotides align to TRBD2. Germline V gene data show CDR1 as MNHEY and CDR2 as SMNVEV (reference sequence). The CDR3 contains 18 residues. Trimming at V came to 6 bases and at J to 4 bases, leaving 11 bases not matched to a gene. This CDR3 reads CASSVGLAGVSGYNEQFF. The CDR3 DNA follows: TGTGCCAGCAGCGTGGGACTAGCGGGGGTATCGGGATACAATGAGCAGTTCTTC.

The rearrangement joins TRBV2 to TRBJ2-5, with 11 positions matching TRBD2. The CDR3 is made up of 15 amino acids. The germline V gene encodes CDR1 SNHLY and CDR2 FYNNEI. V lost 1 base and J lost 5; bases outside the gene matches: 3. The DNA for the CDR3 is TGTGCCAGCAGTGAAGGTTCTAGCGGGGGGGAGACCCAGTACTTC. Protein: CASSEGSSGGETQYF.

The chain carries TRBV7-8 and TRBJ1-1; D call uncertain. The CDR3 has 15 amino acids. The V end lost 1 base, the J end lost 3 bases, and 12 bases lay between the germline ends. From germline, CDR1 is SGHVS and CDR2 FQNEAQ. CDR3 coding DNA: TGTGCCAGCAGCTTAGAGCCCAATAAGTACACTGAAGCTTTCTTT. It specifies CASSLEPNKYTEAFF.

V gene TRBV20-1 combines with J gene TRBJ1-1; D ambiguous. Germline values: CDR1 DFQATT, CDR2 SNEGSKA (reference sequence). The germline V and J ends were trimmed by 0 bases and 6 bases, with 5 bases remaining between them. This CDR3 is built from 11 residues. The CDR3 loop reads CSAREESEAFF. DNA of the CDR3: TGCAGTGCTAGAGAGGAGTCTGAAGCTTTCTTT.

The CDR3 loop reads CASSLAPHSTAQYF. CDR3 bases: TGTGCCAGCAGCTTAGCTCCGCACAGTACGGCGCAGTATTTT. The J gene is TRBJ2-3, the V gene TRBV11-2; no clear D gene. Germline CDR1 and CDR2: SGHAT and FQNNGV. The CDR3 runs 14 residues. The V and J ends lost 1 base and 10 bases respectively, with 15 bases between them.

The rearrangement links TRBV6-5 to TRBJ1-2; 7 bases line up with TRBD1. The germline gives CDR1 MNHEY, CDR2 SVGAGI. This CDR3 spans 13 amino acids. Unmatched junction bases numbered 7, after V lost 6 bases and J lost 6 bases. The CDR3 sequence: CASSGTESNGYTF. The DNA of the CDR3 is TGTGCCAGCAGCGGGACAGAGAGTAATGGCTACACCTTC.

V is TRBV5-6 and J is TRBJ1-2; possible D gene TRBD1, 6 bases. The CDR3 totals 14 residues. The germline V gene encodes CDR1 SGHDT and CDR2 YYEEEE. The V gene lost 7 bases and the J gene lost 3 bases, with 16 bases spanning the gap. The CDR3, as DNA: TGTGCCAGCGGGACCCAGGGGACGGACTATGGCTACACCTTC. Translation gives CASGTQGTDYGYTF.

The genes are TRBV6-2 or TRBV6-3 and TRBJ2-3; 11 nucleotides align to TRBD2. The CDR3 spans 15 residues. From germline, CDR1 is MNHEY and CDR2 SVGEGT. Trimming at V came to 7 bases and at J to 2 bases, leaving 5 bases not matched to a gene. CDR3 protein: CASIPGLADTDTQYF. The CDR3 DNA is TGTGCCAGCATCCCGGGACTAGCGGACACAGATACGCAGTATTTT.

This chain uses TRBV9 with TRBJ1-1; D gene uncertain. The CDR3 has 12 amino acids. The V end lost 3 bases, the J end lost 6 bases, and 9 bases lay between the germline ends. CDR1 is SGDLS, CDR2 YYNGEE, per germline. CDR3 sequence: CASSGPHAEAFF. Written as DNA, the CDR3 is TGTGCCAGCAGCGGGCCGCACGCTGAAGCTTTCTTT.

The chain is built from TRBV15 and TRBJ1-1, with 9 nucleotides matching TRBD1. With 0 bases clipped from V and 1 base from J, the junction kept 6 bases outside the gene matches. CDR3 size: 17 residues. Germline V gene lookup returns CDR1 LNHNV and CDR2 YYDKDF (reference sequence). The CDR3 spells CATSRDGTGSQNTEAFF. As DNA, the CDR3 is TGTGCCACCAGCAGAGATGGGACAGGGAGCCAGAACACTGAAGCTTTCTTT.

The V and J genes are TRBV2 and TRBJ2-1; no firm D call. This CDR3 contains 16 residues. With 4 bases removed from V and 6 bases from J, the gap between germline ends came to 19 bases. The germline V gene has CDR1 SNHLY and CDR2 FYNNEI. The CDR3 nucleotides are TGTGCCAGCAGTGTTTCTGGGCCTCTTTTTATCAATGAGCAGTTCTTC. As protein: CASSVSGPLFINEQFF.

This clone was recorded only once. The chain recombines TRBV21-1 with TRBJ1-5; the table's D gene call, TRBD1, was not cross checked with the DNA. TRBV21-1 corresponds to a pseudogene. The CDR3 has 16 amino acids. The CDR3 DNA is TGTGCCAGCAGCAAAACCGCACAGGGCAGCAATCAGCCCCAGCATTTT. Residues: CASSKTAQGSNQPQHF.

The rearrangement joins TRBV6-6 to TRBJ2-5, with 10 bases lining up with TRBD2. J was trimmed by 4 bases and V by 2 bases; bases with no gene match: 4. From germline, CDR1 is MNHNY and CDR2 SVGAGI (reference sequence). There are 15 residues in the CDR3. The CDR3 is CASSYPPSGGETQYF. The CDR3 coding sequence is TGTGCCAGCAGTTACCCCCCTAGCGGGGGAGAGACCCAGTACTTC.

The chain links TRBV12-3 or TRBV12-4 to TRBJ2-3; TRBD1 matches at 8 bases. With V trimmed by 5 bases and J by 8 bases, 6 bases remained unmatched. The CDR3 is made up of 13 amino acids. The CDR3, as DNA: TGTGCCAGCAGTACAGGGGGGACGGGTACGCAGTATTTT. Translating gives CASSTGGTGTQYF.

The CDR3: CAISESGPPNTEAFF. CDR3 bases: TGTGCCATCAGTGAGTCTGGGCCGCCGAACACTGAAGCTTTCTTT. The chain is built from TRBV10-3 and TRBJ1-1, with D hard to call. CDR1 is ENHRY and CDR2 is SYGVKD in the germline V gene. V lost 0 bases and J lost 1, with 9 bases in between. The CDR3 consists of 15 residues.

The CDR3 protein is CASSQSKVGGRGRDNYGYTF. CDR3 coding DNA: TGTGCCAGCAGCCAATCGAAGGTGGGGGGCAGGGGGCGCGATAACTATGGCTACACCTTC. V is TRBV4-2 and J is TRBJ1-2, with TRBD1 matching over 8 bases. This CDR3 spans 20 amino acids. V shed 2 bases, J shed 1 base, and the junction held 18 bases outside the gene matches. Germline assignment: CDR1 LGHNA and CDR2 YNFKEQ.

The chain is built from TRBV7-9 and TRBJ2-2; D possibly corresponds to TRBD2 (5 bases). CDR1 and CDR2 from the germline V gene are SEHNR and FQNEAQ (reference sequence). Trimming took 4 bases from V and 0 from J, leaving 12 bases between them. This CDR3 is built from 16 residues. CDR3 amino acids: CASSSYGLPNTGELFF. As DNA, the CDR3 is TGTGCCAGCAGCTCCTACGGACTCCCGAACACCGGGGAGCTGTTTTTT.

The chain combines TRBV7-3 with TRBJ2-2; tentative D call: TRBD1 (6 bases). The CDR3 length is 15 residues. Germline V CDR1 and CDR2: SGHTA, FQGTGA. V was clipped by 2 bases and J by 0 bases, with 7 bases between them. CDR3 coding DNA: TGTGCCAGCAGCTTAGGGACAACGAACACCGGGGAGCTGTTTTTT. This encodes CASSLGTTNTGELFF.

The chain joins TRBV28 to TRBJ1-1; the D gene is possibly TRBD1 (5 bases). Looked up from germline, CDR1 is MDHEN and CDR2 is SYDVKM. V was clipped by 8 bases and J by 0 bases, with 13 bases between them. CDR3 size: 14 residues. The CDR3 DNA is TGTGCCAGCCGCCCGGGGGGATTGAACACTGAAGCTTTCTTT. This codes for CASRPGGLNTEAFF.

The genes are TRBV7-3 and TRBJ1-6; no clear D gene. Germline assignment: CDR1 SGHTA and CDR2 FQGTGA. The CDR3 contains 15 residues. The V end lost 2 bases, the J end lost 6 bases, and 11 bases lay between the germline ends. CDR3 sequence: CASSLAHRGNSPLHF. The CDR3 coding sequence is TGTGCCAGCAGCTTAGCCCACCGGGGTAATTCACCCCTCCACTTT. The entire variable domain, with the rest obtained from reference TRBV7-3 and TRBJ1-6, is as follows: GAGVSQTPSNKVTEKGKYVELRCDPISGHTALYWYRQSLGQGPEFLIYFQGTGAADDSGLPNDRFFAVRPEGSVSTLKIQRTERGDSAVYLCASSLAHRGNSPLHFGNGTRLTVT.

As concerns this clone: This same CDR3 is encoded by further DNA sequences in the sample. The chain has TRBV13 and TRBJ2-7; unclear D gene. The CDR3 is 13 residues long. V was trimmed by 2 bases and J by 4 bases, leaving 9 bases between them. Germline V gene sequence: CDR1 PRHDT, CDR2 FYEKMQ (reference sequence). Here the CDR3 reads CASSLSVSYEQYF. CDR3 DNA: TGTGCCAGCAGCTTAAGTGTCAGTTACGAGCAGTACTTC.

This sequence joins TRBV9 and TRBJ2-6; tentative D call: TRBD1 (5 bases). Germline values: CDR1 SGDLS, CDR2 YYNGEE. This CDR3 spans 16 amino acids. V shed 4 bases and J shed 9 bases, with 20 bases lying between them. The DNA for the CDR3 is TGTGCCAGCAGCCCCACTCTTATACAGGACCTCAACGTCCTGACTTTC. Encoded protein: CASSPTLIQDLNVLTF.

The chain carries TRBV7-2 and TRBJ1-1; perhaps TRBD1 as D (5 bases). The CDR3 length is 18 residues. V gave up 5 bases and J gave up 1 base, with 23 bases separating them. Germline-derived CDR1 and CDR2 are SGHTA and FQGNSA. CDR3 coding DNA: TGTGCCAGCAGCACACGGGGGGTGGGAGCAATTTGGAACACTGAAGCTTTCTTT. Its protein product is CASSTRGVGAIWNTEAFF.

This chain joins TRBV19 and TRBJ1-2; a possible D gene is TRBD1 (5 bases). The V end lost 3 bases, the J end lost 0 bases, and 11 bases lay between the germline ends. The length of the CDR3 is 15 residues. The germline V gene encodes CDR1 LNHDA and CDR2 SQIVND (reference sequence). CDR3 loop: CASSIDKGPNYGYTF. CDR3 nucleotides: TGTGCCAGTAGTATCGATAAGGGGCCTAACTATGGCTACACCTTC. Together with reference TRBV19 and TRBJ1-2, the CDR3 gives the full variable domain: DGGITQSPKYLFRKEGQNVTLSCEQNLNHDAMYWYRQDPGQGLRLIYYSQIVNDFQKGDIAEGYSVSREKKESFPLTVTSAQKNPTAFYLCASSIDKGPNYGYTFGSGTRLTVV.

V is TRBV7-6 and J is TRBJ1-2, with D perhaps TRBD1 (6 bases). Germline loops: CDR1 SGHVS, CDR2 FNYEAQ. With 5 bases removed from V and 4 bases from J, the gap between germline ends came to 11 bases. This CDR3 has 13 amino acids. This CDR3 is CASSPGGIYGYTF. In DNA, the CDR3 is TGTGCCAGCAGCCCTGGGGGCATCTATGGCTACACCTTC.

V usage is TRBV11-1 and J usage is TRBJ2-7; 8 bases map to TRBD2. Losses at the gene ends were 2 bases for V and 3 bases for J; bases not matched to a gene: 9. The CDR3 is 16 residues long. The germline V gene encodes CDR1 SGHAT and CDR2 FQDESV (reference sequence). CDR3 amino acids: CASSLRRSGGVYEQYF. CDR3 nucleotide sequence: TGTGCCAGCAGCTTACGTCGGAGCGGGGGAGTCTACGAGCAGTACTTC.